This T cell receptor beta chain was captured in a study of cytomegalovirus exposure and HLA in healthy donors. General observations from the study: According to a later analysis, donors in an Asian-associated ancestry cluster reportedly had fewer N-insertions than the approximately 670-donor mean.

60 Vbeta and 13 Jbeta primers were used in PCR. The assay was immunoSEQ multiplex PCR, and TCRdb's table has in-frame clones only and misses some. This sample carries some 250,000 clones, about 80% of them seen once, and the ten largest clones take less than 9%. About this clone itself: Its specificity is unknown. The sample contains more than one DNA sequence encoding this CDR3.

The CDR3 contains 12 residues. Trimming pared 2 bases from V and 4 bases from J, leaving 6 bases between. Germline V gene lookup returns CDR1 SNHLY and CDR2 FYNNEI. Sequenced: PBMCs. This clonotype originated in a woman aged 60-70 years in good health and CMV-seropositive. The genes are TRBV2 and TRBJ2-7; D call uncertain. Here the CDR3 DNA reads TGTGCCAGCAGTGAAACGGGTTACGAGCAGTACTTC. This gives the protein CASSETGYEQYF. Looking up the rest from reference TRBV2 and TRBJ2-7 gives the full variable domain: EPEVTQTPSHQVTQMGQEVILRCVPISNHLYFYWYRQILGQKVEFLVSFYNNEISEKSEIFDDQFSVERPDGSNFTLKIRSTKLEDSAMYFCASSETGYEQYFGPGTRLTVT.